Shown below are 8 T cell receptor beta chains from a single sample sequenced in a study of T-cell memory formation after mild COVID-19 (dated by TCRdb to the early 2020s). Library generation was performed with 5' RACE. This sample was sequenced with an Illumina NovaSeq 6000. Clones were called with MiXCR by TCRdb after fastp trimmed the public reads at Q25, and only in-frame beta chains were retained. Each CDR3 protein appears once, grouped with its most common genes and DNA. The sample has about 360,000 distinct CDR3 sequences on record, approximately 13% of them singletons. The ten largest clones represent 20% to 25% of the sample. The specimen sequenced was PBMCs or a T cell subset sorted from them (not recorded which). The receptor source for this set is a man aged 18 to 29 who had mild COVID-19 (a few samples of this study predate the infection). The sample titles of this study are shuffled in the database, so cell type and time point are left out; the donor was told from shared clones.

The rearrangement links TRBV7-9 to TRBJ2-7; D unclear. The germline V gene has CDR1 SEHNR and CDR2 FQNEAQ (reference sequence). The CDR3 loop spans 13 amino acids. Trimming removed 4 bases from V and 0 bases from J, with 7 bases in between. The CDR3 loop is CASSSTLSYEQYF. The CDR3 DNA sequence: TGTGCCAGCAGCTCGACACTCTCCTACGAGCAGTACTTC.

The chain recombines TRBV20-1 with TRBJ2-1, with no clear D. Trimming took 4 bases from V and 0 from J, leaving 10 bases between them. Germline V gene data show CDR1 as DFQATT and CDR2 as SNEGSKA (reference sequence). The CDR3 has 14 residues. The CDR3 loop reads CSAIRASSYNEQFF. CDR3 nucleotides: TGCAGTGCTATACGGGCTAGCTCCTACAATGAGCAGTTCTTC.

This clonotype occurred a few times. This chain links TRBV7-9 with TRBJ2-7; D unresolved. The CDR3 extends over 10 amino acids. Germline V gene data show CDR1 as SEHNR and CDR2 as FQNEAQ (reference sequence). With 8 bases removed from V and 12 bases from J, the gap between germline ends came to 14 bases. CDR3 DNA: TGTGCCAGCCATAAGGGCAGGTGGTACTTC. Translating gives CASHKGRWYF.

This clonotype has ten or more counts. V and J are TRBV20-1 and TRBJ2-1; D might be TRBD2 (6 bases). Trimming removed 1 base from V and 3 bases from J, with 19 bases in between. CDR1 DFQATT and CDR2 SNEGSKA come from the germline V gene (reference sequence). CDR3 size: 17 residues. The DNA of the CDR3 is TGCAGTGCTAGAGTCCCCGATGGAGGCGGGAACTACAATGAGCAGTTCTTC. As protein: CSARVPDGGGNYNEQFF.

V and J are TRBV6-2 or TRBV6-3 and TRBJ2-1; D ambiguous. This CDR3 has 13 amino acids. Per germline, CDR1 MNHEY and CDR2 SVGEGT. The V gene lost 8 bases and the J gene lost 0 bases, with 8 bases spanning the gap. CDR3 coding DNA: TGTGCCAGCGGAGAGAGCTCCTACAATGAGCAGTTCTTC. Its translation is CASGESSYNEQFF.

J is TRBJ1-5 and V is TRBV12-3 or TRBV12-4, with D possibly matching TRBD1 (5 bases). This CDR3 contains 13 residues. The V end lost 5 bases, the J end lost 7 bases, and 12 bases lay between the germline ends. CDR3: CASSIQGGQPQHF. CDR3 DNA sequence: TGTGCCAGCAGTATCCAGGGTGGCCAGCCCCAGCATTTT.

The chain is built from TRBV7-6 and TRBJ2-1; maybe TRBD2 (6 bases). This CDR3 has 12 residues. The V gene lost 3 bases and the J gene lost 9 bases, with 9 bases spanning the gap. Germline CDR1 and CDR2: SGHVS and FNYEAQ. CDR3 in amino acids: CASSFGRGEQFF. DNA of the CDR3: TGTGCCAGCAGCTTCGGGCGGGGTGAGCAGTTCTTC. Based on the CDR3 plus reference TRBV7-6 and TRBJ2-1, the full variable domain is GAGVSQSPRYKVTKRGQDVALRCDPISGHVSLYWYRQALGQGPEFLTYFNYEAQQDKSGLPNDRFSAERPEGSISTLTIQRTEQRDSAMYRCASSFGRGEQFFGPGTRLTVL.

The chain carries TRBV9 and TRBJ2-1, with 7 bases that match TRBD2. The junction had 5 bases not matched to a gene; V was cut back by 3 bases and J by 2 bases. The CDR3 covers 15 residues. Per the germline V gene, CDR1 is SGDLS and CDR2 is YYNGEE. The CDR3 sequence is CASSARAGAYNEQFF. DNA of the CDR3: TGTGCCAGCAGCGCTCGGGCGGGGGCCTACAATGAGCAGTTCTTC.